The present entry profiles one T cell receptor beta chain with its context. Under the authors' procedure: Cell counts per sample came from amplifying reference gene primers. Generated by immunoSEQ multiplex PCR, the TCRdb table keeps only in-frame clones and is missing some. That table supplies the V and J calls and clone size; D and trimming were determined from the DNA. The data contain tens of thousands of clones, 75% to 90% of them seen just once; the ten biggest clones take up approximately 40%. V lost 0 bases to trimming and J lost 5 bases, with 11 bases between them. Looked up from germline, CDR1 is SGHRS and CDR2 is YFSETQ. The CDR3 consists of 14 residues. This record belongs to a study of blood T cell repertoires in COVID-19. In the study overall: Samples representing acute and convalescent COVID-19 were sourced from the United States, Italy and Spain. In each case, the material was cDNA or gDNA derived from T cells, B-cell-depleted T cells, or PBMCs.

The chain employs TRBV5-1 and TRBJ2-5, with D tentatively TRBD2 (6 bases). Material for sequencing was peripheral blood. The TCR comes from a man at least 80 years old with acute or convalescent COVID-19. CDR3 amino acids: CASSLEEGRETQYF. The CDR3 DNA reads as TGCGCCAGCAGCTTGGAGGAGGGGAGGGAGACCCAGTACTTC.